The clone carrying this T cell receptor (beta chain) was counted ten times or more. Its specificity is not known. The sample originates from a study of Graves' ophthalmopathy and Graves' hyperthyroidism. Across the whole study: By definition, stable hyperthyroidism involved no ophthalmopathy within 18 months of follow-up.

Study-wide results and limits: Sensitivity of around 86% and specificity of about 84% were achieved when a 13-signature model separated ophthalmopathy from stable hyperthyroidism.

Newly diagnosed, the hyperthyroidism patients had under 2 months' duration and were aged 18 to 65. Pregnant or lactating patients and those with other autoimmune diseases or uncontrolled infections were excluded. The sequenced template was RNA, covering the TCR beta CDR3 region. The authors performed first-round RT-PCR with HTBI primers and then a second-round multiplex PCR. TCRdb reprocessed the multiplex PCR reads with MiXCR, giving one entry per CDR3 protein. The data contain around 1.1 million distinct CDR3 sequences, approximately 35% of them singletons. The sequenced sample consisted of peripheral blood or thyroid tissue (not recorded which). This TCR was recovered from an adult man with Graves' hyperthyroidism.

CDR3 nucleotide sequence: TGCAGCGTTTCGGGACCCGGGGAGCTGTTTTTT. This gives the protein CSVSGPGELFF. The V call is TRBV29-1, the J call TRBJ2-2; D possibly matches TRBD1 or TRBD2 (5 bases each). Per the germline V gene, CDR1 is SQVTM and CDR2 is ANQGSEA. The V end was cut by 5 bases, the J end by 6 bases, with 7 bases between. The CDR3 has 11 residues.